The subject of this entry is one T cell receptor (beta chain). The data were taken from a study of technical replicates of blood from a handful of donors. TCRdb's copy holds only in-frame clones and misses some; the assay was immunoSEQ multiplex PCR. The sample lists some 100,000 clones; over 95% were seen once. Germline V gene sequence: CDR1 MNHNY, CDR2 SVGAGI (reference sequence). The CDR3 length is 13 residues. V shed 5 bases and J shed 5 bases, with 12 bases lying between them. The sample taken for sequencing was T cells isolated from PBMCs. The source of this sequence is a human donor in good health. This rearrangement joins TRBV6-6 to TRBJ1-2, with D unresolved. The chain's CDR3 is CASSPKRVYGYTF. CDR3 sequence (DNA): TGTGCCAGCAGTCCCAAACGCGTATATGGCTACACCTTC.